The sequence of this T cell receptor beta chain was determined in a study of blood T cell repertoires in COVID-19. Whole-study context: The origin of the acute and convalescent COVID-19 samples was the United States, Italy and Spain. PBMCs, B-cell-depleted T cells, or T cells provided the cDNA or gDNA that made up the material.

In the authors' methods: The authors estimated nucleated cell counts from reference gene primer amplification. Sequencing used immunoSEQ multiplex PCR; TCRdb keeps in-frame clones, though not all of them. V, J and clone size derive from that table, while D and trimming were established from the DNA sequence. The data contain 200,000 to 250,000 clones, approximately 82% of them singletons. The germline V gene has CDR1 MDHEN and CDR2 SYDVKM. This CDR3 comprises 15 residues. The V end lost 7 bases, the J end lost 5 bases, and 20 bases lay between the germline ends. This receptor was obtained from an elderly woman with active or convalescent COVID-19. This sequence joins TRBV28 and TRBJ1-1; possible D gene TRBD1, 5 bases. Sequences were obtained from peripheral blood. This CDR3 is CASTHLRGGVTEAFF. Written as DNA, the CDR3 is TGTGCCAGCACCCACTTACGGGGAGGGGTGACTGAAGCTTTCTTT.